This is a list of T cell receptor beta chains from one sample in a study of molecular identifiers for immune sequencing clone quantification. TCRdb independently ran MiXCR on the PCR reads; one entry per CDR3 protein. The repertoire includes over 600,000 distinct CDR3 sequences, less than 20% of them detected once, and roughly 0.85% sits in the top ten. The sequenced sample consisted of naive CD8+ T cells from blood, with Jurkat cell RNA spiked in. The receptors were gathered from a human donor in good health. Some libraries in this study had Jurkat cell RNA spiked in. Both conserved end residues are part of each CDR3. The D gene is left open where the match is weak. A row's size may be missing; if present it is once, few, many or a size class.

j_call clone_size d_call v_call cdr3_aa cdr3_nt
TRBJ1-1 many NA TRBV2 CASVGLNTEAFF TGTGCCAGCGTGGGTCTGAACACTGAAGCTTTCTTT
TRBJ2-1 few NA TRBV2 CASSSEPKIEQLF TGTGCCAGCAGTTCCGAACCCAAGATAGAGCAGCTCTTC
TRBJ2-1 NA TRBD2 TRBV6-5 CASSYYAGGEQFF TGTGCCAGCAGTTACTACGCGGGGGGTGAGCAGTTCTTC
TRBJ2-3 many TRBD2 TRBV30 CAWGIGGGTDTQYF TGTGCCTGGGGAATTGGGGGGGGCACAGATACGCAGTATTTT
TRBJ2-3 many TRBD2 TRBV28 CASSFRDRGLAGADTQYF TGTGCCAGCAGTTTCCGGGACAGAGGACTAGCGGGAGCAGATACGCAGTATTTT
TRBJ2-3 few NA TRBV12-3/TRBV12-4 CASSLRPGGTDTQYF TGTGCCAGCAGTTTACGCCCGGGGGGCACAGATACGCAGTATTTT
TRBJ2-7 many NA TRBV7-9 CASSLPASREQYF TGTGCCAGCAGCCTGCCAGCCTCCCGCGAGCAGTACTTC
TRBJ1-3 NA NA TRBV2 CASSERGGGSGNTIYF TGTGCCAGCAGTGAAAGAGGGGGAGGCTCTGGAAACACCATATATTTT
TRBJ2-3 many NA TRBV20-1 CSATFRGTQYF TGCAGTGCTACCTTTCGAGGTACGCAGTATTTT
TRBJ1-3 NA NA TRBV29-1 CSVEAESGNTIYF TGCAGCGTTGAAGCGGAATCTGGAAACACCATATATTTT
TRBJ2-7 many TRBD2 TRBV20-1 CSATGGLAGRHEQYF TGCAGTGCCACCGGGGGGCTAGCGGGGAGGCACGAGCAGTACTTC
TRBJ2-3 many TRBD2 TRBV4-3 CASSQDSPAGGPDTQYF TGCGCCAGCAGCCAAGATAGCCCAGCGGGGGGGCCGGATACGCAGTATTTT
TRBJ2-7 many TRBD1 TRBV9 CASSPGGPSSYEQYF TGTGCCAGCAGCCCAGGGGGTCCCAGCTCCTACGAGCAGTACTTC
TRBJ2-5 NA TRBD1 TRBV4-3 CASSQDRAETGVETQYF TGCGCCAGCAGCCAAGATCGGGCGGAGACAGGGGTAGAGACCCAGTACTTC
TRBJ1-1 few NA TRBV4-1 CASSKIGPFPGAEAFF TGCGCCAGCAGCAAAATAGGGCCCTTCCCCGGAGCTGAAGCTTTCTTT
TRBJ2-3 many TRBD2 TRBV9 CASSSPGTSGRLLTDTQYF TGTGCCAGCAGCTCACCGGGGACTAGCGGGAGGTTGTTGACAGATACGCAGTATTTT
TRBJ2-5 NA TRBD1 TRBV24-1 CATSDVGTEGETQYF TGTGCCACCAGTGATGTCGGGACAGAAGGCGAGACCCAGTACTTC
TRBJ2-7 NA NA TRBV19 CASSIAGSSYEQYF TGTGCCAGTAGTATTGCCGGGAGCTCCTACGAGCAGTACTTC
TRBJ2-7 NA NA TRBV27 CASSLTAGSYYEQYF TGTGCCAGCAGTTTAACGGCGGGGAGCTATTACGAGCAGTACTTC
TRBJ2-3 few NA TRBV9 CASSQDRERGTDTQYF TGTGCCAGCAGCCAAGACCGGGAGCGCGGCACAGATACGCAGTATTTT
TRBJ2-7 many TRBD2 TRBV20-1 CSALPLAGTPSYEQYF TGCAGTGCCTTACCACTAGCGGGAACCCCCTCCTACGAGCAGTACTTC
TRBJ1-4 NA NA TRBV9 CASSPAGVEENLFF TGTGCCAGCAGCCCGGCGGGGGTAGAGGAAAACCTGTTTTTC